Below, 29 T cell receptor beta chains from the same sample are listed, as sequenced in a study of blood T cell repertoires in COVID-19. Generated by immunoSEQ multiplex PCR, the TCRdb table keeps only in-frame clones and is missing some. This repertoire shows about 190,000 clones, roughly 84% found once; its top ten account for 5% to 8%. The material sequenced was peripheral blood. Every receptor here comes from a woman in her thirties or forties who had recovered from COVID-19.

The rearrangement links TRBV3-1 (or the pseudogene TRBV3-2) to TRBJ2-5; 10 nucleotides align to TRBD2. CDR3 length equals 17 residues. The ends lost 1 base at V and 5 bases at J; junction bases unmatched: 10. Germline V gives CDR1 LGHDT, CDR2 YNNKEL (reference sequence). CDR3 DNA sequence: TGTGCCAGCAGCCAAGCGGGAGCGGGAGGGCCGGAGGAGACCCAGTACTTC. The encoded protein is CASSQAGAGGPEETQYF.

The chain has TRBV14 and TRBJ2-7, with unresolved D. Germline CDR1 reads SGHDN; CDR2 reads FVKESK. V gave up 1 base and J gave up 7 bases, with 8 bases separating them. CDR3 length: 12 amino acids. In DNA, the CDR3 is TGTGCCAGCAGCCAAGTTACGAGGGAGCAGTACTTC. Its translation is CASSQVTREQYF. Combining the CDR3 with reference TRBV14 and TRBJ2-7 gives the whole variable domain EAGVTQFPSHSVIEKGQTVTLRCDPISGHDNLYWYRRVMGKEIKFLLHFVKESKQDESGMPNNRFLAERTGGTYSTLKVQPAELEDSGVYFCASSQVTREQYFGPGTRLTVT.

The rearrangement joins TRBV28 to TRBJ2-6; TRBD1 agrees at 7 bases. After removal of 3 bases from V and 0 bases from J, the junction contained 11 bases not matched to a gene. Germline CDR1 is MDHEN and CDR2 is SYDVKM. The CDR3 runs to 19 residues. DNA of the CDR3: TGTGCCAGCAGTTTGGCTATAGGGGGCAGCGACTCTGGGGCCAACGTCCTGACTTTC. It is translated as CASSLAIGGSDSGANVLTF.

This clone was seen a single time. V gene TRBV6-5 combines with J gene TRBJ1-5, with no clear D. V was pared by 2 bases and J by 3 bases, with 8 bases between. Germline V gene sequence: CDR1 MNHEY, CDR2 SVGAGI. The CDR3 is made up of 14 amino acids. The CDR3 DNA follows: TGTGCCAGCAGTTACACGAGCAACAATCAGCCCCAGCATTTT. This sequence encodes CASSYTSNNQPQHF.

This clone has just a few counts. The rearrangement uses TRBV3-1 (or the pseudogene TRBV3-2) and TRBJ1-6; no clear D. CDR1 is LGHDT, CDR2 YNNKEL, per germline (reference sequence). V gave up 4 bases and J gave up 6 bases, with 16 bases separating them. CDR3 length: 16 residues. The CDR3: CASSRSSSGGNSPLHF. The CDR3 region has the DNA TGTGCCAGCAGCCGGTCGTCCTCGGGTGGTAATTCACCCCTCCACTTT.

The rearrangement joins TRBV2 to TRBJ2-5; D may be TRBD1 (6 bases). Deletions cut 1 base from V and 9 bases from J, with 9 bases between. The CDR3 has 12 amino acids. Germline values: CDR1 SNHLY, CDR2 FYNNEI. In DNA, the CDR3 is TGTGCCAGCAGTGAAGGGGCAGGGGCCCAGTACTTC. Amino acids: CASSEGAGAQYF.

In its sample, this clone was seen once. This chain joins TRBV7-2 and TRBJ1-2; D is undetermined. The CDR3 is made up of 16 amino acids. V shed 5 bases and J shed 6 bases, with 22 bases lying between them. Germline CDR1 reads SGHTA; CDR2 reads FQGNSA. The CDR3 DNA is TGTGCCAGCAGCCAGGACCGGAGTCGGGGTGGGAATGGCTACACCTTC. This sequence encodes CASSQDRSRGGNGYTF.

This chain connects TRBV7-9 to TRBJ2-1; D is undetermined. V was clipped by 4 bases and J by 6 bases, with 7 bases between them. The CDR3 sequence is 12 residues long. Per the germline V gene, CDR1 is SEHNR and CDR2 is FQNEAQ (reference sequence). In nucleotides, the CDR3 is TGTGCCAGCAGCTACATGGCCAATGAGCAGTTCTTC. Translated: CASSYMANEQFF.

This sequence joins TRBV3-1 (or the pseudogene TRBV3-2) and TRBJ2-7; 8 bases match TRBD2. Germline V gives CDR1 LGHDT, CDR2 YNNKEL (reference sequence). With V trimmed by 2 bases and J by 5 bases, 8 bases remained unmatched. CDR3 size: 15 residues. CDR3 in amino acids: CASSQWAGGGDEQYF. Here the CDR3 DNA reads TGTGCCAGCAGCCAATGGGCGGGAGGAGGCGACGAGCAGTACTTC.

This sequence joins TRBV3-1 (or the pseudogene TRBV3-2) and TRBJ1-1; a weak D match, TRBD1 (5 bases). CDR3 size: 14 residues. V was clipped by 5 bases and J by 0 bases, with 10 bases between them. Per the germline V gene, CDR1 is LGHDT and CDR2 is YNNKEL (reference sequence). For the CDR3, the DNA is TGTGCCAGCAGCTCGGACATTATGAACACTGAAGCTTTCTTT. Its protein is CASSSDIMNTEAFF.

This chain connects TRBV7-2 to TRBJ1-2; no clear D gene. This CDR3 is 14 amino acids long. Trimming stripped 3 bases from V and 1 base from J, with 9 bases between. Germline CDR1 reads SGHTA; CDR2 reads FQGNSA. For the CDR3, the DNA is TGTGCCAGCAGCTTGGCATCCCTTAACTATGGCTACACCTTC. Translated, it gives CASSLASLNYGYTF.

The chain couples TRBV27 to TRBJ2-5; 10 nucleotides match TRBD2. Germline-derived CDR1 and CDR2 are MNHEY and SMNVEV (reference sequence). With 5 bases clipped from V and 1 base from J, the junction kept 10 bases outside the gene matches. The CDR3 is made up of 17 amino acids. As DNA, the CDR3 is TGTGCCAGCAGTACCGACCCTAGCGGGAGAGCCCAAGAGACCCAGTACTTC. Protein product: CASSTDPSGRAQETQYF.

J is TRBJ2-1 and V is TRBV19; TRBD2 matches 9 bases. Looked up from germline, CDR1 is LNHDA and CDR2 is SQIVND (reference sequence). Trimming took 7 bases from V and 8 from J; bases not matched to a gene: 12. This CDR3 contains 15 residues. CDR3 in amino acids: CASTPRLAVADEQFF. CDR3 nucleotides: TGTGCCAGTACCCCCCGACTAGCGGTTGCCGATGAGCAGTTCTTC.

This clone is a singleton in its sample. This chain connects TRBV18 to TRBJ2-1, with 13 bases identical to TRBD2. After removal of 3 bases from V and 5 bases from J, the junction contained 7 bases not matched to a gene. Germline values: CDR1 KGHSH, CDR2 LQKENI. This CDR3 region has 17 residues. The CDR3 nucleotides read TGTGCCAGCTCACCGGGACTAGCGGGAAGAAGCAACAATGAGCAGTTCTTC. Protein: CASSPGLAGRSNNEQFF.

This chain links TRBV19 with TRBJ1-2; D possibly corresponds to TRBD1 (5 bases). The CDR3 totals 14 residues. Trimming pared 5 bases from V and 0 bases from J, leaving 10 bases between. Per the germline V gene, CDR1 is LNHDA and CDR2 is SQIVND (reference sequence). The CDR3 sequence is CASSFGGANYGYTF. The CDR3 DNA is TGTGCCAGTAGTTTCGGGGGAGCTAACTATGGCTACACCTTC.

In this sample, this clone turned up once. The J gene is TRBJ2-7, the V gene TRBV3-1 (or the pseudogene TRBV3-2), with 16 bases fitting TRBD2. The CDR3 contains 19 residues. The trim removed 1 base at V and 2 bases at J, leaving 8 bases unmatched. CDR1 is LGHDT and CDR2 is YNNKEL in the germline V gene (reference sequence). CDR3: CASSQVGSGLAGGAYEQYF. DNA of the CDR3: TGTGCCAGCAGCCAAGTGGGTTCGGGACTAGCGGGAGGGGCCTACGAGCAGTACTTC.

J is TRBJ1-1 and V is TRBV7-2; the D is unclear. CDR1 is SGHTA, CDR2 FQGNSA, per germline. The CDR3 contains 14 residues. Trimming stripped 4 bases from V and 1 base from J, with 10 bases between. The chain's CDR3 is CASSYSRTNTEAFF. CDR3 nucleotides: TGTGCCAGCAGCTATTCCAGAACGAACACTGAAGCTTTCTTT.

CDR3 amino acids: CASSWGLAGGDGGEQYF. The DNA for the CDR3 is TGTGCCAGCAGCTGGGGACTAGCGGGAGGGGATGGGGGCGAGCAGTACTTC. V is TRBV5-5 and J is TRBJ2-7; 16 nucleotides agree with TRBD2. There are 17 residues in the CDR3. J was trimmed by 6 bases and V by 3 bases; bases with no gene match: 9. The germline V gene encodes CDR1 SGHKS and CDR2 YYEKEE (reference sequence).

The J gene is TRBJ1-3, the V gene TRBV6-5; TRBD1 is a possible D gene (5 bases). V dropped 5 bases and J dropped 2 bases, with 13 bases sitting between them. CDR3 length equals 15 residues. Germline CDR1 reads MNHEY; CDR2 reads SVGAGI. The CDR3 loop reads CASSPPPRAGNTIYF. CDR3 nucleotide sequence: TGTGCCAGCAGTCCCCCCCCCAGGGCTGGAAACACCATATATTTT.

The CDR3 nucleotides read TGTGCCAGTACACAGGGGGCAGGCCAGCCCCAGCATTTT. This gives the protein CASTQGAGQPQHF. V is TRBV19 and J is TRBJ1-5; 9 positions match TRBD1. After removal of 7 bases from V and 7 bases from J, the junction contained 5 bases not matched to a gene. The germline gives CDR1 LNHDA, CDR2 SQIVND (reference sequence). The CDR3 spans 13 residues.

The chain employs TRBV3-1 (or the pseudogene TRBV3-2) and TRBJ2-1, with 7 positions matching TRBD2. The ends lost 5 bases at V and 6 bases at J; junction bases unmatched: 7. This CDR3 has 14 amino acids. CDR1 and CDR2 (germline): LGHDT, YNNKEL (reference sequence). The CDR3 DNA reads as TGTGCCAGCAGCAAATCCTCTAGCGGCAATGAGCAGTTCTTC. As protein: CASSKSSSGNEQFF.

V usage is TRBV30 and J usage is TRBJ2-7; D is possibly TRBD1 (5 bases). Germline V lookup: CDR1 GTSNPN, CDR2 SVGIG (reference sequence). The V and J ends lost 1 base and 0 bases respectively, with 10 bases between them. The CDR3 is 14 amino acids. The CDR3 reads CAWSGRVNSYEQYF. The CDR3 DNA sequence: TGTGCCTGGAGTGGCAGGGTCAACTCCTACGAGCAGTACTTC.

The chain uses TRBV19 and TRBJ1-2; 9 nucleotides line up with TRBD1. Trimming removed 5 bases from V and 4 bases from J; junction bases left unmatched: 5. From germline, CDR1 is LNHDA and CDR2 SQIVND (reference sequence). The CDR3 is 14 amino acids. The CDR3 bases are TGTGCCAGTAGTTTCGGACAGGGGAGCTATGGCTACACCTTC. Its protein is CASSFGQGSYGYTF.

The rearrangement joins TRBV5-1 to TRBJ1-2; the match to TRBD1 covers 10 bases. CDR3 length: 14 amino acids. Germline CDR1 and CDR2: SGHRS and YFSETQ. Trimming removed 0 bases from V and 6 bases from J; junction bases left unmatched: 2. For the CDR3, the DNA is TGCGCCAGCAGCTTGGGGGACAGGGGTAATGGCTACACCTTC. It codes for CASSLGDRGNGYTF. The full variable domain, rest sourced from reference TRBV5-1 and TRBJ1-2, is KAGVTQTPRYLIKTRGQQVTLSCSPISGHRSVSWYQQTPGQGLQFLFEYFSETQRNKGNFPGRFSGRQFSNSRSEMNVSTLELGDSALYLCASSLGDRGNGYTFGSGTRLTVV.

The table lists this clone with a few counts. This chain connects TRBV6-4 to TRBJ2-2; TRBD2 matches 12 bases. This CDR3 has 16 amino acids. V trimming: 6 bases; J trimming: 6 bases; junction bases outside the gene matches: 8. Looked up from germline, CDR1 is MRHNA and CDR2 is SNTAGT. The CDR3 sequence is CASRRLAGVQPGELFF. CDR3 bases: TGTGCCAGCAGAAGACTAGCGGGAGTCCAGCCCGGGGAGCTGTTTTTT.

This clone was counted only a few times. As DNA, the CDR3 is TGCGCCAGCCACCTACAGAACTTAGCGGGAGGAACAGATACGCAGTATTTT. Translation: CASHLQNLAGGTDTQYF. The chain has TRBV10-2 and TRBJ2-3; 10 nucleotides line up with TRBD2. The CDR3 loop spans 17 amino acids. After removal of 8 bases from V and 3 bases from J, the junction contained 14 bases not matched to a gene. Germline V CDR1 and CDR2: WSHSY, SAAADI.

The CDR3 DNA follows: TGTGCCAGTAGCCCCCGATTAGTTTTAGACTATGGCTACACCTTC. It is translated as CASSPRLVLDYGYTF. The J gene is TRBJ1-2, the V gene TRBV19; D is unresolved. Trimming shortened V by 6 bases and J by 3 bases, and 17 bases separated the two germline ends. This CDR3 has 15 residues. The V gene's germline CDR1 is LNHDA and CDR2 SQIVND (reference sequence). Using reference TRBV19 and TRBJ1-2 for the parts outside the CDR3, the full variable domain is DGGITQSPKYLFRKEGQNVTLSCEQNLNHDAMYWYRQDPGQGLRLIYYSQIVNDFQKGDIAEGYSVSREKKESFPLTVTSAQKNPTAFYLCASSPRLVLDYGYTFGSGTRLTVV.

The rearrangement joins TRBV30 to TRBJ2-7; weak D call: TRBD2 (5 bases). Deletions cut 4 bases from V and 8 bases from J, with 18 bases between. Germline lookup yields CDR1 GTSNPN and CDR2 SVGIG (reference sequence). CDR3 length: 13 amino acids. CDR3 DNA sequence: TGTGCCTGGAAGACCGATAGACTACGCCAGCAGTACTTC. This translates into CAWKTDRLRQQYF.

The gene calls are TRBV6-2 or TRBV6-3 and TRBJ1-5; 12 bases match TRBD1. This CDR3 region has 18 residues. The V and J ends lost 2 bases and 1 base, in that order; junction bases with no gene match: 6. In germline, CDR1 is MNHEY, CDR2 SVGEGT. The CDR3 loop is CASSYEGQGARSNQPQHF. The DNA for the CDR3 is TGTGCCAGCAGTTACGAGGGACAGGGGGCTAGGAGCAATCAGCCCCAGCATTTT.